This T cell receptor beta chain was recovered during a study of shared T cell receptors in the human thymus. Assay used: immunoSEQ multiplex PCR; TCRdb lists only in-frame clones, some missing. The sample carries roughly 500,000 clones, around 78% recorded once. From germline, CDR1 is SEHNR and CDR2 FQNEAQ (reference sequence). This CDR3 is 15 amino acids long. V lost 2 bases and J lost 4; bases outside the gene matches: 7. These same data were also listed under a study on human thymus T cells.

Source material: thymocytes. The clonotype was recovered from a boy younger than two with a congenital heart defect. This chain uses TRBV7-9 with TRBJ1-2, with 7 bases identical to TRBD1. CDR3 DNA: TGTGCCAGCAGCTTACTGGGACAGCCTTCCTATGGCTACACCTTC. Protein product: CASSLLGQPSYGYTF.